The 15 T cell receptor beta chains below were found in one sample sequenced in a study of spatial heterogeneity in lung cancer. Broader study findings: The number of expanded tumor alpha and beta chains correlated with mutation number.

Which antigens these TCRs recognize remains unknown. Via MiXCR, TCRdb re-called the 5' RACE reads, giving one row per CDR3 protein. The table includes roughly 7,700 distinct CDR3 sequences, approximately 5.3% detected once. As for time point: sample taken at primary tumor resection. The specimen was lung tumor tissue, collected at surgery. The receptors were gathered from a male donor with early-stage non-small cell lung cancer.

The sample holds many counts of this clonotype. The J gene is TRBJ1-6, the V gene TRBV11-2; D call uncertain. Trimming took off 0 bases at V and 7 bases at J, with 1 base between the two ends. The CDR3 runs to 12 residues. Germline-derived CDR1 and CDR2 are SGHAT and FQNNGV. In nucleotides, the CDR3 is TGTGCCAGCAGCTTAGAAAATTCACCCCTCCACTTT. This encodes CASSLENSPLHF.

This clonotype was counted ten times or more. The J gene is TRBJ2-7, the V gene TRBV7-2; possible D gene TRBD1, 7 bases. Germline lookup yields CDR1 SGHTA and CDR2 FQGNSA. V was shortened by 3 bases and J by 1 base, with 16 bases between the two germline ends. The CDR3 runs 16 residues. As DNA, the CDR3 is TGTGCCAGCAGCTTCACTCTGACAGGGAGGTCCTACGAGCAGTACTTC. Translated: CASSFTLTGRSYEQYF.

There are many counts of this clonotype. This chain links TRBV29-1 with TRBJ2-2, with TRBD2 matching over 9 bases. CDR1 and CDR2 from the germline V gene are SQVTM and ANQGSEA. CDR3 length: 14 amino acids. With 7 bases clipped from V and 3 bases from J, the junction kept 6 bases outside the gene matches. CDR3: CSAGTSWDTGELFF. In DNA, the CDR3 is TGCAGCGCTGGGACTAGCTGGGACACCGGGGAGCTGTTTTTT.

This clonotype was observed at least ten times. As DNA, the CDR3 is TGTGCCAGCAGTGCCACGAACGGAGAGACCCAGTACTTC. It is translated as CASSATNGETQYF. The rearrangement links TRBV6-5 to TRBJ2-5; D not certain. Trimming cost V 5 bases and J 4 bases, with 11 bases left between them. The germline V gene has CDR1 MNHEY and CDR2 SVGAGI. The CDR3 extends over 13 amino acids.

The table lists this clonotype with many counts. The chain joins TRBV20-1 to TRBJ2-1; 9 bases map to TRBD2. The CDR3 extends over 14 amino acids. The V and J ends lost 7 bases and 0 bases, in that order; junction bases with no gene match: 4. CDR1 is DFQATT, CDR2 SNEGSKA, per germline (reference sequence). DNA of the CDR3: TGCAGTGTGCCGGGACTAGCCTCCTACAATGAGCAGTTCTTC. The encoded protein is CSVPGLASYNEQFF.

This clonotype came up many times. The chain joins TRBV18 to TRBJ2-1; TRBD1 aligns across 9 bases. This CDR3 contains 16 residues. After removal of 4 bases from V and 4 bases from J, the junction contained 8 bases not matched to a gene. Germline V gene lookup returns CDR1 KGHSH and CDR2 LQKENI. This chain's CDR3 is CASSRSGGTGYNEQFF. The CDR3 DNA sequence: TGTGCCAGCTCACGGTCTGGTGGGACAGGGTACAATGAGCAGTTCTTC.

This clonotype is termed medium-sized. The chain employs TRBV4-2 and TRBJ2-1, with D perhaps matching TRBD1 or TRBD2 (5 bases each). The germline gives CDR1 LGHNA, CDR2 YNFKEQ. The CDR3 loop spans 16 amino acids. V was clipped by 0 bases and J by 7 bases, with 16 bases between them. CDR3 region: CASSQEEGQGGNEQFF. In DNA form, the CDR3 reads TGTGCCAGCAGCCAAGAAGAGGGTCAGGGCGGGAATGAGCAGTTCTTC.

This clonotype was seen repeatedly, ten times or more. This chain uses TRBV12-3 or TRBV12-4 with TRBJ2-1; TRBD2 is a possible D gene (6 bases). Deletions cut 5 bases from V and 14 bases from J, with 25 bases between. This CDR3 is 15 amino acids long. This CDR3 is CASSRAGTPVGSKFF. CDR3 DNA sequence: TGTGCCAGCAGTCGGGCCGGGACTCCAGTCGGGAGTAAGTTCTTC.

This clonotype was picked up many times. In DNA, the CDR3 is TGCGCCAGCAGCTCCCGGGACAGCCGGCGGGATGGCTACACCTTC. It is translated as CASSSRDSRRDGYTF. The V gene is TRBV5-1, the J gene TRBJ1-2; 7 bases are shared with TRBD1. Germline CDR1 is SGHRS and CDR2 is YFSETQ. With 3 bases clipped from V and 6 bases from J, the junction kept 11 bases outside the gene matches. This CDR3 region has 15 residues.

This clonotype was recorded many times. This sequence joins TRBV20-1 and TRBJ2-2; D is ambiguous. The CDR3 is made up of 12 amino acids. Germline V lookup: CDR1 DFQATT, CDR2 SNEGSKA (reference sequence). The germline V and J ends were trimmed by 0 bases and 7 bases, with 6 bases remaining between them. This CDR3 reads CSAREGHGELFF. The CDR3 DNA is TGCAGTGCTAGAGAGGGCCACGGGGAGCTGTTTTTT.

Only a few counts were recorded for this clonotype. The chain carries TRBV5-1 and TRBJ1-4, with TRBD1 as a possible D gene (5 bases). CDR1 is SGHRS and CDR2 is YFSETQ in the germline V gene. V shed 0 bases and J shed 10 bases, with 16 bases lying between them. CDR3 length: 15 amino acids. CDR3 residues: CASSLAPGRVGKLFF. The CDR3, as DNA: TGCGCCAGCAGCTTGGCCCCCGGCAGGGTGGGAAAACTGTTTTTT.

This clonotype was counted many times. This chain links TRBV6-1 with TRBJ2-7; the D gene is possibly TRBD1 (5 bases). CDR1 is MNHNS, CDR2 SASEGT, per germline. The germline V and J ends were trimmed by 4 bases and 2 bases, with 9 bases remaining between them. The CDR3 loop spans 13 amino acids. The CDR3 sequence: CASSVRQTYEQYF. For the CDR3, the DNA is TGTGCCAGCAGTGTCCGACAGACCTACGAGCAGTACTTC.

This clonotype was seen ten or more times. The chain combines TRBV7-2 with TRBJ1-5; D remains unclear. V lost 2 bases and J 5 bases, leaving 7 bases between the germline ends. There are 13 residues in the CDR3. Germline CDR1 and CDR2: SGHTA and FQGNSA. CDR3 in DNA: TGTGCCAGCAGCTTAACGGCTTATCAGCCCCAGCATTTT. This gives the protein CASSLTAYQPQHF. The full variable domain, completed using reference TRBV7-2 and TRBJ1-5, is GAGVSQSPSNKVTEKGKDVELRCDPISGHTALYWYRQSLGQGLEFLIYFQGNSAPDKSGLPSDRFSAERTGGSVSTLTIQRTQQEDSAVYLCASSLTAYQPQHFGDGTRLSIL.

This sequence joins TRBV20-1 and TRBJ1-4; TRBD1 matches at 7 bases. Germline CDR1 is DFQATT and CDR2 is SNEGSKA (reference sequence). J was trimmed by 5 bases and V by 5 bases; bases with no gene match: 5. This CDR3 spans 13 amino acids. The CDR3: CSARQGGNEKLFF. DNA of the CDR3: TGCAGTGCTCGACAGGGAGGGAATGAAAAACTGTTTTTT.

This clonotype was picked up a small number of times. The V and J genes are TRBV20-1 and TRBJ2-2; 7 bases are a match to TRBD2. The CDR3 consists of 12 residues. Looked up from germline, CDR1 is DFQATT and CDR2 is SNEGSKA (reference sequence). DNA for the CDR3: TGCAGCGTGGGAGGGAAGGCCGGGGAGCTGTTTTTT. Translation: CSVGGKAGELFF.